This T cell receptor beta chain was captured by sequencing in a study of shared clonotypes between healthy human individuals. Once extracted for a subset, genomic DNA was divided evenly among several immunoSEQ plates. Sequencing used immunoSEQ multiplex PCR; TCRdb keeps in-frame clones, though not all of them. Among 700,000 or so clones listed, 72% were seen once. Whole-study results and caveats: Researchers found naive subsets generally carried larger estimated richness than memory subsets.

A word on this clone: Its antigen is currently unknown.

V lost 4 bases and J 4 bases, leaving 14 bases between the germline ends. The CDR3 is 15 amino acids. The germline gives CDR1 MRHNA, CDR2 SNTAGT. This receptor was identified in a young woman in good health. The sequenced material came from memory CD4+ T cells sorted from blood. Subset reported: CD45RA-negative fraction. This rearrangement joins TRBV6-4 to TRBJ2-1; the D gene is possibly TRBD2 (6 bases). CDR3 sequence: CASSARLEGYNEQFF. Written as DNA, the CDR3 is TGTGCCAGCAGTGCCCGACTAGAGGGTTACAATGAGCAGTTCTTC.